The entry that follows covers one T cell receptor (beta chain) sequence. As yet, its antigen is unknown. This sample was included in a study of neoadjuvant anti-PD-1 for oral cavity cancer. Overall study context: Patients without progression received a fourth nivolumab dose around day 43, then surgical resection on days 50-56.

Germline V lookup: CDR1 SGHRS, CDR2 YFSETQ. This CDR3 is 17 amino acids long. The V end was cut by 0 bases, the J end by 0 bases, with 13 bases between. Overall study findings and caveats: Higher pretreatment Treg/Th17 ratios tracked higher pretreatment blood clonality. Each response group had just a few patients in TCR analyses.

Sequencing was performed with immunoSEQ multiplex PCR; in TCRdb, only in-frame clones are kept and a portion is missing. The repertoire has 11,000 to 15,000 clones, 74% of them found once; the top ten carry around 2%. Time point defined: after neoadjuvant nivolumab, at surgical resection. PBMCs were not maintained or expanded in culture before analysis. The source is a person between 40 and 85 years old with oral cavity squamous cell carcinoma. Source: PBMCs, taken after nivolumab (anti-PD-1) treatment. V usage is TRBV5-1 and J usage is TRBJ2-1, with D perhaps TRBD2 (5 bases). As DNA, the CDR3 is TGCGCCAGCAGCTTGGGCTCGCGGAGGAGCTCCTACAATGAGCAGTTCTTC. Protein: CASSLGSRRSSYNEQFF.